This passage covers 22 T cell receptor beta chains from one sample sequenced in a study of CD8 T cells in Susac syndrome. cDNA came from around 0.54 to 1 ug RNA primed by random hexamers. TCRdb analysed the immunoSEQ multiplex PCR reads with MiXCR anew, one entry per CDR3 protein. The table shows about 150,000 distinct CDR3 sequences, with approximately 95% occurring only once. The sequencing input was CD4+ T cells from PBMCs. All receptors come from a human donor with Susac syndrome.

The chain's CDR3 is CASSLSRLTSGRETQYF. In DNA form, the CDR3 reads TGTGCCAGCAGCTTGTCCCGACTGACTAGCGGGAGGGAGACCCAGTACTTC. The chain employs TRBV11-2 and TRBJ2-5, with 13 bases matching TRBD2. Trimming took 3 bases from V and 5 from J; bases not matched to a gene: 9. In germline, CDR1 is SGHAT, CDR2 FQNNGV. This CDR3 spans 17 amino acids.

The chain has TRBV15 and TRBJ2-3; no definite D call. Per germline, CDR1 LNHNV and CDR2 YYDKDF (reference sequence). The CDR3 loop spans 16 amino acids. V was cut by 0 bases and J by 1 base, with 11 bases left in between. CDR3 nucleotides: TGTGCCACCAGCAGAGATACTAAGCTGCGCACAGATACGCAGTATTTT. Translated, it gives CATSRDTKLRTDTQYF.

This chain joins TRBV2 and TRBJ2-1; 9 positions match TRBD2. Germline V gives CDR1 SNHLY, CDR2 FYNNEI. The CDR3 consists of 14 residues. Trimming at V came to 2 bases and at J to 8 bases, leaving 4 bases not matched to a gene. CDR3 in amino acids: CASSEPSGIDEQFF. CDR3 bases: TGTGCCAGCAGTGAACCTAGCGGGATCGATGAGCAGTTCTTC. Complete variable domain (other parts from reference TRBV2 and TRBJ2-1): EPEVTQTPSHQVTQMGQEVILRCVPISNHLYFYWYRQILGQKVEFLVSFYNNEISEKSEIFDDQFSVERPDGSNFTLKIRSTKLEDSAMYFCASSEPSGIDEQFFGPGTRLTVL.

This clonotype was observed once. This CDR3 reads CSAGGLEAFF. CDR3 DNA sequence: TGCAGCGCGGGAGGTCTTGAAGCTTTCTTT. The chain recombines TRBV29-1 with TRBJ1-1; D uncertain. Germline V gene lookup returns CDR1 SQVTM and CDR2 ANQGSEA. This CDR3 is 10 amino acids long. Trimming removed 7 bases at V and 7 bases at J, with 10 bases between.

The chain carries TRBV18 and TRBJ1-1; a weak D match, TRBD1 (5 bases). CDR1 KGHSH and CDR2 LQKENI come from the germline V gene. The CDR3 sequence is 13 residues long. Trimming shortened V by 3 bases and J by 3 bases, and 8 bases separated the two germline ends. The CDR3 DNA reads TGTGCCAGCTCACCTCCGGGGCACACTGAAGCTTTCTTT. Translation: CASSPPGHTEAFF.

The chain employs TRBV12-3 or TRBV12-4 and TRBJ2-3; 8 positions match TRBD2. The V and J ends lost 7 bases and 10 bases, in that order; junction bases with no gene match: 10. This CDR3 region has 13 residues. CDR3 nucleotide sequence: TGTGCCAGCAACCTTGGGGCGGGAGGCCCGCAGTATTTT. It specifies CASNLGAGGPQYF.

The chain employs TRBV6-2 or TRBV6-3 and TRBJ2-1, with D possibly TRBD1 on 6 matching bases. The CDR3 is made up of 15 amino acids. V was clipped by 4 bases and J by 0 bases, with 10 bases between them. Germline CDR1 MNHEY, CDR2 SVGEGT. CDR3 sequence reads: CASSSDRTSYNEQFF. Here the CDR3 DNA reads TGTGCCAGCAGTTCGGACAGAACCTCCTACAATGAGCAGTTCTTC.

The V and J genes are TRBV6-1 and TRBJ1-1, with a possible D match to TRBD1 (5 bases). With 5 bases removed from V and 11 bases from J, the gap between germline ends came to 21 bases. The CDR3 length is 14 residues. Germline V gene sequence: CDR1 MNHNS, CDR2 SASEGT. CDR3: CASSNPPGSLDAFF. The CDR3 DNA reads TGTGCCAGCAGTAACCCTCCAGGGTCCCTTGACGCTTTCTTT.

This CDR3 is CASSLAGRLAWGETQYF. CDR3 in DNA: TGTGCCAGCAGCTTAGCGGGTAGGCTAGCGTGGGGAGAGACCCAGTACTTC. The rearrangement uses TRBV11-2 and TRBJ2-5; TRBD2 is a possible D gene (6 bases). The ends were cut back, 1 base at V and 4 bases at J, with 19 bases in the middle. Looked up from germline, CDR1 is SGHAT and CDR2 is FQNNGV. The CDR3 spans 17 residues.

The chain joins TRBV20-1 to TRBJ2-1; D possibly matches TRBD1 or TRBD2 (5 bases each). Deletions cut 2 bases from V and 2 bases from J, with 16 bases between. The CDR3 is 16 residues long. Germline CDR1 and CDR2: DFQATT and SNEGSKA (reference sequence). CDR3 amino acids: CSARPPRRGPYNEQFF. DNA for the CDR3: TGCAGTGCTAGACCCCCTCGACGGGGCCCCTACAATGAGCAGTTCTTC.

The chain joins TRBV25-1 to TRBJ2-5; D is perhaps TRBD2 (7 bases). The V and J ends lost 8 bases and 7 bases respectively, with 23 bases between them. Germline assignment: CDR1 MGHDK and CDR2 SYGVNS. The CDR3 has 15 amino acids. In nucleotides, the CDR3 is TGTGCCAGCTGGGGGGGGCTCGATAACGGGGGGACCCAGTACTTC. This gives the protein CASWGGLDNGGTQYF.

The rearrangement links TRBV6-2 or TRBV6-3 to TRBJ1-5; the D is unclear. The CDR3 is 15 amino acids. V lost 1 base and J 0 bases, leaving 7 bases between the germline ends. CDR1 and CDR2 from the germline V gene are MNHEY and SVGEGT. The CDR3 region is CASSYFDVSNQPQHF. The CDR3 DNA reads TGTGCCAGCAGTTACTTTGATGTTAGCAATCAGCCCCAGCATTTT.

The V call is TRBV12-3 or TRBV12-4, the J call TRBJ1-2; D uncertain. Trimming shortened V by 6 bases and J by 3 bases, and 11 bases separated the two germline ends. CDR3 length: 13 residues. The CDR3: CASRTGVDYGYTF. DNA of the CDR3: TGTGCCAGCAGGACCGGGGTCGACTATGGCTACACCTTC.

The rearrangement uses TRBV6-5 and TRBJ2-3; the D gene is possibly TRBD2 (6 bases). Per germline, CDR1 MNHEY and CDR2 SVGAGI. This CDR3 contains 15 residues. V shed 5 bases and J shed 0 bases, with 12 bases lying between them. The CDR3: CASSPLGTSTDTQYF. DNA for the CDR3: TGTGCCAGCAGTCCCCTGGGGACTAGCACAGATACGCAGTATTTT.

The J gene is TRBJ1-6, the V gene TRBV2, with TRBD1 matching 7 bases. CDR3 length equals 14 residues. The junction had 3 bases not matched to a gene; V was cut back by 5 bases and J by 5 bases. The V gene's germline CDR1 is SNHLY and CDR2 FYNNEI. The CDR3 bases are TGTGCCAGCAGTACCGGGACAGATAATTCACCCCTCCACTTT. Its translation: CASSTGTDNSPLHF. Full variable domain (missing parts from reference TRBV2 and TRBJ1-6): EPEVTQTPSHQVTQMGQEVILRCVPISNHLYFYWYRQILGQKVEFLVSFYNNEISEKSEIFDDQFSVERPDGSNFTLKIRSTKLEDSAMYFCASSTGTDNSPLHFGNGTRLTVT.

The chain combines TRBV29-1 with TRBJ1-2; 9 bases match TRBD1. CDR3 length: 14 residues. V was clipped by 6 bases and J by 8 bases; unmatched bases: 13. From germline, CDR1 is SQVTM and CDR2 ANQGSEA. The CDR3 nucleotides are TGCAGCGTCCCCGCGGGACAGGGCGCTGGGGGCTACACCTTC. Residues: CSVPAGQGAGGYTF.

The V and J genes are TRBV27 and TRBJ1-5; no clear D gene. The V and J ends lost 0 bases and 5 bases respectively, with 5 bases between them. Germline V gene sequence: CDR1 MNHEY, CDR2 SMNVEV (reference sequence). The CDR3 totals 13 residues. The CDR3 sequence is CASSLSGYQPQHF. In nucleotides, the CDR3 is TGTGCCAGCAGTTTATCCGGTTATCAGCCCCAGCATTTT.

The chain recombines TRBV29-1 with TRBJ2-7, with 12 positions matching TRBD2. Germline lookup yields CDR1 SQVTM and CDR2 ANQGSEA. The CDR3 runs 14 residues. J gave up 6 bases and V 4 bases, and 7 bases lay outside the gene matches. DNA for the CDR3: TGCAGCGTTGTTCCTAGCGGGGGGGCAGGCGAGCAGTACTTC. Protein: CSVVPSGGAGEQYF.

V and J are TRBV28 and TRBJ2-7, with D unresolved. Deletions cut 2 bases from V and 3 bases from J, with 14 bases between. Germline V gives CDR1 MDHEN, CDR2 SYDVKM. CDR3 size: 15 residues. In DNA, the CDR3 is TGTGCCAGCAGTTTAGGTCCCGCAAGGATCTACGAGCAGTACTTC. This codes for CASSLGPARIYEQYF.

This rearrangement joins TRBV9 to TRBJ2-6, with TRBD2 as a possible D gene (5 bases). CDR3 length equals 17 residues. Germline CDR1 SGDLS, CDR2 YYNGEE. V was cut by 1 base and J by 2 bases, with 13 bases left in between. CDR3 loop: CASSVRSRAPGANVLTF. CDR3 bases: TGTGCCAGCAGCGTAAGATCGCGGGCTCCTGGGGCCAACGTCCTGACTTTC.

The chain links TRBV5-4 to TRBJ2-3; TRBD2 agrees at 12 bases. The V gene's germline CDR1 is SGHNT and CDR2 YYREEE (reference sequence). V lost 1 base and J lost 1; bases outside the gene matches: 4. This CDR3 is built from 17 residues. The CDR3 here is CASSLHRTSGGTDTQYF. CDR3 nucleotides: TGTGCCAGCAGCTTGCACCGGACTAGCGGGGGCACAGATACGCAGTATTTT.

V usage is TRBV29-1 and J usage is TRBJ1-2; 7 bases fit TRBD1. With V trimmed by 6 bases and J by 6 bases, 4 bases remained unmatched. The CDR3 loop spans 11 amino acids. Germline CDR1 SQVTM, CDR2 ANQGSEA. CDR3 DNA sequence: TGCAGCGTCCAGGGGGTGGATGGCTACACCTTC. Protein sequence: CSVQGVDGYTF.